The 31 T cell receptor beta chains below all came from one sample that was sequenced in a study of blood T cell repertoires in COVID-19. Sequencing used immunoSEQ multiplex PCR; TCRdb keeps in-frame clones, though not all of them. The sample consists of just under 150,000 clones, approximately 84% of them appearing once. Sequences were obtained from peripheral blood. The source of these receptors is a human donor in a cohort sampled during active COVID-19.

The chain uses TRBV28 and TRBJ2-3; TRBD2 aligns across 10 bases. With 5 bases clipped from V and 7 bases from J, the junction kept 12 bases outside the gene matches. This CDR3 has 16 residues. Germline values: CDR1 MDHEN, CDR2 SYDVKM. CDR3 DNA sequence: TGTGCCAGCAGTCCTTGGGGCAGCGGGAGGGCTTATACGCAGTATTTT. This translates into CASSPWGSGRAYTQYF. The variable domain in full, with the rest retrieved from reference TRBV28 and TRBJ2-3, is DVKVTQSSRYLVKRTGEKVFLECVQDMDHENMFWYRQDPGLGLRLIYFSYDVKMKEKGDIPEGYSVSREKKERFSLILESASTNQTSMYLCASSPWGSGRAYTQYFGPGTRLTVL.

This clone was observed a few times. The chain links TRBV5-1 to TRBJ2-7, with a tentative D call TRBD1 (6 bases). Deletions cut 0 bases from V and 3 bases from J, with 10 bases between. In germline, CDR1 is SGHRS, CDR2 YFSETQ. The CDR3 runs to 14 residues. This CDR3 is CASSLGTQGYEQYF. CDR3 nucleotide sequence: TGCGCCAGCAGCTTGGGGACACAGGGCTACGAGCAGTACTTC.

The CDR3 nucleotides read TGTGCCAGCACCCCGCCCGGCAGGGGTTACGAGCAGTACTTC. Translating gives CASTPPGRGYEQYF. The V and J genes are TRBV5-5 and TRBJ2-7, with a weak D call TRBD1 (6 bases). Germline V lookup: CDR1 SGHKS, CDR2 YYEKEE (reference sequence). This CDR3 contains 14 residues. V dropped 6 bases and J dropped 4 bases, with 17 bases sitting between them.

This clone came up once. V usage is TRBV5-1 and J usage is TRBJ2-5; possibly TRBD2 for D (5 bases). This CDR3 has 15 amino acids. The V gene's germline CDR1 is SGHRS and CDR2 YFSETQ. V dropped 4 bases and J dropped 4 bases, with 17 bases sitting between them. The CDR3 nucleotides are TGCGCCAGCAGCCCTGAGGGTTCCCTGGGAGAGACCCAGTACTTC. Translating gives CASSPEGSLGETQYF.

The CDR3 DNA follows: TGTGCCATCAGAAGAGATAGCAATCAGCCCCAGCATTTT. Translated, it gives CAIRRDSNQPQHF. The chain is built from TRBV10-3 and TRBJ1-5, with D unclear. The CDR3 covers 13 residues. Germline V gene sequence: CDR1 ENHRY, CDR2 SYGVKD. The ends were cut back, 6 bases at V and 0 bases at J, with 6 bases in the middle.

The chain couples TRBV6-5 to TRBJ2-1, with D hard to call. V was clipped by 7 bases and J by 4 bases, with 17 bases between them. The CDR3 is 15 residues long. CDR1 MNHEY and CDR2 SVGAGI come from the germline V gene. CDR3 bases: TGTGCCAGCACCTCTTTAGCCGGGTCTTACAATGAGCAGTTCTTC. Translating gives CASTSLAGSYNEQFF.

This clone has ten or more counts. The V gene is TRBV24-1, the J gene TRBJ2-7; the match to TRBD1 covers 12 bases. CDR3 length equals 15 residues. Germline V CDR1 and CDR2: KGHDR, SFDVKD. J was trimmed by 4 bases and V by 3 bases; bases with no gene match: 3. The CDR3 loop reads CATSDPGQGAYEQYF. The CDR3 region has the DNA TGTGCCACCAGTGATCCGGGACAGGGGGCATACGAGCAGTACTTC.

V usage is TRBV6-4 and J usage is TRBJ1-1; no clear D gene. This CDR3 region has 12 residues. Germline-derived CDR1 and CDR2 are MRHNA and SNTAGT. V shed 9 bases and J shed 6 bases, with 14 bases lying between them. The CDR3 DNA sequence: TGTGCCAGAGAGTGTATCCCCCCTGAAGCTTTCTTT. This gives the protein CARECIPPEAFF.

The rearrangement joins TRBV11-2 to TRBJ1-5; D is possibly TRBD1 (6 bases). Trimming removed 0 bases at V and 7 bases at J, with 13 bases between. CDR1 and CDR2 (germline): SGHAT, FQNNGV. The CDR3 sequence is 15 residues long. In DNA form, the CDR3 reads TGTGCCAGCAGCTTAGATATAGGGGGAGGGCAGCCCCAGCATTTT. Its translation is CASSLDIGGGQPQHF.

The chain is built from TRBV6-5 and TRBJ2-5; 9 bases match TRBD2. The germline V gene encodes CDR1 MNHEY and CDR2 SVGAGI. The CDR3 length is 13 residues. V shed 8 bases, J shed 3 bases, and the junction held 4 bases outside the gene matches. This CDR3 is CASGRTSEETQYF. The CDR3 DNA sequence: TGTGCCAGCGGTAGGACTAGCGAAGAGACCCAGTACTTC.

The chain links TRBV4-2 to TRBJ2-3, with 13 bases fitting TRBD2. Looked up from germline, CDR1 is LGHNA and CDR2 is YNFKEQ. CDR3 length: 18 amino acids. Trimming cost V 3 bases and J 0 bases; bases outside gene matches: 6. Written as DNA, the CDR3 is TGTGCCAGCAGCCATGCCGGGACTAGCGGGATGAGCACAGATACGCAGTATTTT. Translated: CASSHAGTSGMSTDTQYF.

CDR3: CSVVTGVGRTGELFF. In DNA, the CDR3 is TGCAGCGTTGTAACAGGGGTTGGAAGGACCGGGGAGCTGTTTTTT. The chain combines TRBV29-1 with TRBJ2-2; 7 bases map to TRBD1. The CDR3 covers 15 residues. The J segment lost 5 bases and the V segment lost 4 bases, leaving 10 bases of the junction unmatched. Germline CDR1 reads SQVTM; CDR2 reads ANQGSEA.

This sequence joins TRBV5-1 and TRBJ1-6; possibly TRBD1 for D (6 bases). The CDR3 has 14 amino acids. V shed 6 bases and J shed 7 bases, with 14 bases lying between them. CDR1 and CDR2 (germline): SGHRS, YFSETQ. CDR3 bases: TGCGCCAGCATGGGGAAGGGGGACAATTCACCCCTCCACTTT. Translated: CASMGKGDNSPLHF.

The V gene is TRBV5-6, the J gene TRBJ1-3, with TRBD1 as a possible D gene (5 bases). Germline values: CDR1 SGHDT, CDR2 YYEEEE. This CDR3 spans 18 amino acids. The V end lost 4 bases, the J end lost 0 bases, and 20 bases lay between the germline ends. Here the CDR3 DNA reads TGTGCCAGCAGCCTCCAGGGCTTGGGACTCAGCTCTGGAAACACCATATATTTT. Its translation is CASSLQGLGLSSGNTIYF. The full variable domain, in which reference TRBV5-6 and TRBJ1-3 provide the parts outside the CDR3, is DAGVTQSPTHLIKTRGQQVTLRCSPKSGHDTVSWYQQALGQGPQFIFQYYEEEERQRGNFPDRFSGHQFPNYSSELNVNALLLGDSALYLCASSLQGLGLSSGNTIYFGEGSWLTVV.

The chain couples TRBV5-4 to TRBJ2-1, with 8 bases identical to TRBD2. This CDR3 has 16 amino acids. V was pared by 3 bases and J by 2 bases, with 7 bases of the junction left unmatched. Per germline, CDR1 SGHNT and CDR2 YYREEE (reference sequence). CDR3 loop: CASSSLTSGTYNEQFF. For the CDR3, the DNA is TGTGCCAGCAGCTCCCTAACTAGCGGAACCTACAATGAGCAGTTCTTC.

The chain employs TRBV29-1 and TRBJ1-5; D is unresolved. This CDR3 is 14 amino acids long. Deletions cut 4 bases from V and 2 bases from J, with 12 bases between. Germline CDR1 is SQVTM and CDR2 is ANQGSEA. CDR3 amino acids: CSVVPAGGNQPQHF. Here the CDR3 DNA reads TGCAGCGTTGTGCCAGCCGGGGGCAATCAGCCCCAGCATTTT.

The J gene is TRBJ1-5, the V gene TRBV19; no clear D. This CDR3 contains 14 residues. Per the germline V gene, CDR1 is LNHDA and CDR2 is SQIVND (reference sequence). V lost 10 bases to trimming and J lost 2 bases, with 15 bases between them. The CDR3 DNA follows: TGTGCCACCTCTTCGTGGCAGGGCAATCAGCCCCAGCATTTT. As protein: CATSSWQGNQPQHF.

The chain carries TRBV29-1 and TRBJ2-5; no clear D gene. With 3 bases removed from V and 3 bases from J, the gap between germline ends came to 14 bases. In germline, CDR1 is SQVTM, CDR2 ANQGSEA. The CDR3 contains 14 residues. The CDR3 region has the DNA TGCAGCGTTGATTGGTATAACAGTAAAGAGACCCAGTACTTC. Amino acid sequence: CSVDWYNSKETQYF.

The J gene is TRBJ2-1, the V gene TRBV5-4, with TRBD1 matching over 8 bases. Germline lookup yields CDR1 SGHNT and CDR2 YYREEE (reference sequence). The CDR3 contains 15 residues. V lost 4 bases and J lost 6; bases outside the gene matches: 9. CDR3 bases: TGTGCCAGCAGCACCCGACAGGGGCCCCGCAATGAGCAGTTCTTC. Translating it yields CASSTRQGPRNEQFF.

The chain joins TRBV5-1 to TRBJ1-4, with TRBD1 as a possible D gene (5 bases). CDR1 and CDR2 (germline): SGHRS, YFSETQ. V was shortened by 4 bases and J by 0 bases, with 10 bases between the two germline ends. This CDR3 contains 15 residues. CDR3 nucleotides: TGCGCCAGCAGCCCTGGGGCCACAACTAATGAAAAACTGTTTTTT. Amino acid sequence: CASSPGATTNEKLFF. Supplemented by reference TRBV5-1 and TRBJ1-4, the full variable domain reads KAGVTQTPRYLIKTRGQQVTLSCSPISGHRSVSWYQQTPGQGLQFLFEYFSETQRNKGNFPGRFSGRQFSNSRSEMNVSTLELGDSALYLCASSPGATTNEKLFFGSGTQLSVL.

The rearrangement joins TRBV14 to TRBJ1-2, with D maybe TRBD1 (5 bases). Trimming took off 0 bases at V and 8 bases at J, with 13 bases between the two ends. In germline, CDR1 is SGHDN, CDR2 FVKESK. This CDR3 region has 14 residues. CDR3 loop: CASSQEHRTSGYTF. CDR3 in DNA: TGTGCCAGCAGCCAAGAGCACAGGACTAGCGGCTACACCTTC. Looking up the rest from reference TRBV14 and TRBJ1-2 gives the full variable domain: EAGVTQFPSHSVIEKGQTVTLRCDPISGHDNLYWYRRVMGKEIKFLLHFVKESKQDESGMPNNRFLAERTGGTYSTLKVQPAELEDSGVYFCASSQEHRTSGYTFGSGTRLTVV.

CDR3 loop: CASSSQNRGSHEQYV. The CDR3 DNA sequence: TGTGCCAGCAGCTCCCAAAACAGGGGGTCACACGAGCAGTACGTC. This rearrangement joins TRBV21-1 to TRBJ2-7; the table's D call, TRBD1, was not checked against the DNA. TRBV21-1 is flagged as a pseudogene. This CDR3 spans 15 amino acids.

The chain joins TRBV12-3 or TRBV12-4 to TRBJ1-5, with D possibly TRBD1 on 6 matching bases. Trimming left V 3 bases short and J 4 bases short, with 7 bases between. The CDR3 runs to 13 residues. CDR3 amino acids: CASSFRGNQPQHF. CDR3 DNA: TGTGCCAGCAGTTTTAGGGGGAATCAGCCCCAGCATTTT.

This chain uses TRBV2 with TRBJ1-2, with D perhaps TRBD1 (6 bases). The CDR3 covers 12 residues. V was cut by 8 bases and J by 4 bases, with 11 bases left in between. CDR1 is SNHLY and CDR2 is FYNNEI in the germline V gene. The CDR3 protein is CASGRTVYGYTF. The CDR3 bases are TGTGCCAGCGGAAGGACAGTCTATGGCTACACCTTC.

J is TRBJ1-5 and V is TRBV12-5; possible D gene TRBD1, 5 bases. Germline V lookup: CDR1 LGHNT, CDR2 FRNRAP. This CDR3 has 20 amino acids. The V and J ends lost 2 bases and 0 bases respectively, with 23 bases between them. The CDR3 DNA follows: TGTGCTAGTGGTTTGTACCTTGGCCAGGGAGGGCCCTATAGCAATCAGCCCCAGCATTTT. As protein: CASGLYLGQGGPYSNQPQHF.

The CDR3 DNA follows: TGTGCCAGCGATAATGGTCAGAATACTGAAGCTTTCTTT. Translated: CASDNGQNTEAFF. The gene calls are TRBV6-6 and TRBJ1-1, with D unresolved. The CDR3 covers 13 residues. Per germline, CDR1 MNHNY and CDR2 SVGAGI (reference sequence). Trimming removed 8 bases at V and 5 bases at J, with 15 bases between.

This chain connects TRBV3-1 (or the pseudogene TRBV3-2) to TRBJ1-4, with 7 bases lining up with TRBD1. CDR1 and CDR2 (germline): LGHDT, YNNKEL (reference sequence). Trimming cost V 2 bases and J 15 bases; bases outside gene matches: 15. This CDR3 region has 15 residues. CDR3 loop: CASSQWLTGALVMFF. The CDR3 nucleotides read TGTGCCAGCAGCCAATGGTTAACAGGGGCATTAGTTATGTTTTTT.

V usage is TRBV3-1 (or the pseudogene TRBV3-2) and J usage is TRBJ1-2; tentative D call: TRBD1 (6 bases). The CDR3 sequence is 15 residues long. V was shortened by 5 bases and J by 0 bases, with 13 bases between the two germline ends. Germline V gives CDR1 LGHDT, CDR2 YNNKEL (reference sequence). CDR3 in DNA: TGTGCCAGCAGCGCTACAGGGTTAGCTAACTATGGCTACACCTTC. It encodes CASSATGLANYGYTF.

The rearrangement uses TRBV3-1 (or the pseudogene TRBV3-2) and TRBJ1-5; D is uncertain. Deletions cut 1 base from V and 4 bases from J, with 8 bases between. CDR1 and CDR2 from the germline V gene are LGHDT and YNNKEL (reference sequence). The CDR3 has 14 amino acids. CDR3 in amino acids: CASSQGNSNQPQHF. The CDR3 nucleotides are TGTGCCAGCAGCCAAGGAAACAGTAATCAGCCCCAGCATTTT.

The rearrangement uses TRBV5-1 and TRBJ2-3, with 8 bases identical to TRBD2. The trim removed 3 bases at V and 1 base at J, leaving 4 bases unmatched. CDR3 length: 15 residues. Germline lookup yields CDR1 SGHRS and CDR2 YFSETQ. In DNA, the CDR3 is TGCGCCAGCAGCTCGCCGGGACTAGGCACAGATACGCAGTATTTT. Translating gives CASSSPGLGTDTQYF.

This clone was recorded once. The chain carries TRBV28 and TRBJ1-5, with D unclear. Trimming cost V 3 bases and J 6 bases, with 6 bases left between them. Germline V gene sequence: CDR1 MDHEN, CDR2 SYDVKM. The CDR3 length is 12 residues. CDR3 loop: CASSFFSQPQHF. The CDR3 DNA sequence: TGTGCCAGCAGTTTTTTTAGTCAGCCCCAGCATTTT.